This record covers a single TCR beta chain. The sample comes from a study of blood T cell repertoires in COVID-19. Study information: From T cells, B-cell-depleted T cells, or PBMCs came the material, which was cDNA or gDNA.

CDR3 length equals 14 residues. Germline V gives CDR1 GTSNPN, CDR2 SVGIG (reference sequence). V gave up 3 bases and J gave up 4 bases, with 15 bases separating them. Libraries were prepared by immunoSEQ multiplex PCR; TCRdb keeps only in-frame clonotypes and omits some of them. The data hold approximately 270,000 clones, with about 89% observed a single time. The chain joins TRBV30 to TRBJ1-1; D unresolved. Sample: peripheral blood. The receptor's source is a man aged 30 to 45 with acute or convalescent COVID-19. The CDR3 region is CAWREAGFPTEAFF. The DNA of the CDR3 is TGTGCCTGGAGGGAGGCGGGGTTCCCCACTGAAGCTTTCTTT.